This entry features one T cell receptor beta chain sequence. Its target is unknown. During the collection period, no donor immune events like infections were recorded. The data are from a study of identifying expanded T cells in peripheral blood. Study-wide results and caveats: Variance in clone template counts between approximately two-week samples significantly increased with total template count across all healthy donors. Over approximately two and four weeks, about 15 and 19 clones changed, versus approximately 1.1 between replicates.

Trimming took off 3 bases at V and 3 bases at J, with 16 bases between the two ends. The germline V gene has CDR1 SGHRS and CDR2 YFSETQ. The CDR3 extends over 15 amino acids. Sequenced by immunoSEQ multiplex PCR; TCRdb stores in-frame clones only, minus some. The sample holds approximately 94,000 clones, approximately 88% seen once. The receptor was isolated from a person aged 18 to 75 in good health. Sequenced sample: blood. The chain has TRBV5-1 and TRBJ2-7; perhaps TRBD1 as D (6 bases). DNA for the CDR3: TGCGCCAGCAGCTCTGGGACAAGTGAGGTCTACGAGCAGTACTTC. This encodes CASSSGTSEVYEQYF.